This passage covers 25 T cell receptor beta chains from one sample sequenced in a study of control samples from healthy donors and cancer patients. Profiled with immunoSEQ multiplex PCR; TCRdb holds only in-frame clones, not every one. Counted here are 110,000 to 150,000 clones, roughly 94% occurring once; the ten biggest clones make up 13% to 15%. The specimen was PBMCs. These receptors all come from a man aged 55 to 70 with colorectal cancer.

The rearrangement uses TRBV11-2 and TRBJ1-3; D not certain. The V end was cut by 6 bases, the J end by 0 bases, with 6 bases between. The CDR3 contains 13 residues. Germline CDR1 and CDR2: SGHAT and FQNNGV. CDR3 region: CASRTYSGNTIYF. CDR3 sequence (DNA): TGTGCCAGCAGGACCTACTCTGGAAACACCATATATTTT.

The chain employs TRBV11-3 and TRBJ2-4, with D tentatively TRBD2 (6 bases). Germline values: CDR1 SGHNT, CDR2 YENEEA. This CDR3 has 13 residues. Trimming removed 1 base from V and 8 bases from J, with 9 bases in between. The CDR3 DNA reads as TGTGCCAGCAGCTTAGGCCCGGGGGACATTCAGTACTTC. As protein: CASSLGPGDIQYF.

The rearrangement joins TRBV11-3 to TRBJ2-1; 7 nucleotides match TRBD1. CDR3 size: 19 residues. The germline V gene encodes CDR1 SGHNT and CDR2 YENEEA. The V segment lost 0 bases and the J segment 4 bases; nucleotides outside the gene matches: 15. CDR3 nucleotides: TGTGCCAGCAGCTTAGAAGTCAAAACCGGGACAGCCAATTACAATGAGCAGTTCTTC. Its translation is CASSLEVKTGTANYNEQFF.

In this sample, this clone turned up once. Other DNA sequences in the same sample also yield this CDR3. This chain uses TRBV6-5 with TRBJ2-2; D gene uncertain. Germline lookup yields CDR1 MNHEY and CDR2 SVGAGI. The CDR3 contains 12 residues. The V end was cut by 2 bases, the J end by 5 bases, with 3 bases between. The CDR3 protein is CASSYGTGELFF. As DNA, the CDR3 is TGTGCCAGCAGTTACGGAACCGGGGAGCTGTTTTTT.

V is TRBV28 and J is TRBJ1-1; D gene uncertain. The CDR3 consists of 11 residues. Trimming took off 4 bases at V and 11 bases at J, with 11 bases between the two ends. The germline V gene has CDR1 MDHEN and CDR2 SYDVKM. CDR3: CASSSPGRAFF. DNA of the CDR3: TGTGCCAGCAGTTCCCCCGGAAGGGCTTTCTTT.

CDR3 protein: CAWSPQGDQPQHF. In DNA form, the CDR3 reads TGTGCCTGGAGTCCGCAGGGGGATCAGCCCCAGCATTTT. V usage is TRBV30 and J usage is TRBJ1-5; 7 bases line up with TRBD1. CDR1 is GTSNPN, CDR2 SVGIG, per germline (reference sequence). This CDR3 spans 13 amino acids. With 2 bases clipped from V and 5 bases from J, the junction kept 3 bases outside the gene matches.

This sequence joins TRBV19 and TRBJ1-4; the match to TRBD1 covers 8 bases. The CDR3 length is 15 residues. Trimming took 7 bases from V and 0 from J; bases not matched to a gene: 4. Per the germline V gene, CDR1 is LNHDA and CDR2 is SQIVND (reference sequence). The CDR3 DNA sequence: TGTGCCAGTACAGGGGGCACCGCAACTAATGAAAAACTGTTTTTT. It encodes CASTGGTATNEKLFF.

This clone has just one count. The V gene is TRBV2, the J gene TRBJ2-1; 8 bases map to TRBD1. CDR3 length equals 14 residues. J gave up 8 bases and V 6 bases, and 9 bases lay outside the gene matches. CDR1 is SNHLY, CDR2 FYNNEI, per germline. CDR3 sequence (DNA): TGTGCCAGCAGGGCTTTGACAGGGGTCGATGAGCAGTTCTTC. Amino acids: CASRALTGVDEQFF.

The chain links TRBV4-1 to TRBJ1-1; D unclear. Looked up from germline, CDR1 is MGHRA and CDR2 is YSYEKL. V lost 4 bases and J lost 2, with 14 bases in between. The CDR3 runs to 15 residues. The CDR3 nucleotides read TGCGCCAGCAGCCGGAACCAAAACAGTAACACTGAAGCTTTCTTT. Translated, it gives CASSRNQNSNTEAFF.

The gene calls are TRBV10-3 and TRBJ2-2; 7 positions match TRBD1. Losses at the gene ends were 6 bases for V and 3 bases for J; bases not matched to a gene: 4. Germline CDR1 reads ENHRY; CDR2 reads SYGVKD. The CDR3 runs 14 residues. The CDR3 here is CAIRQGLHTGELFF. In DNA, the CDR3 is TGTGCCATCAGACAGGGGTTACACACCGGGGAGCTGTTTTTT.

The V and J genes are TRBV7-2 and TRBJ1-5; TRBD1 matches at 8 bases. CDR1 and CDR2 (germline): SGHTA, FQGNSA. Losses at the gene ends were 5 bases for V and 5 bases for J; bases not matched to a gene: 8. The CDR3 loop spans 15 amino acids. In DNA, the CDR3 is TGTGCCAGCAGCGCCGGACAGGGCAGTTATCAGCCCCAGCATTTT. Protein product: CASSAGQGSYQPQHF.

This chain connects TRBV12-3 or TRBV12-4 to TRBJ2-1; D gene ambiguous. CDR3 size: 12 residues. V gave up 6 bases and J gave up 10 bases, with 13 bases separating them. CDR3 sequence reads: CASRSSGQEQFF. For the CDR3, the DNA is TGTGCCAGCAGGTCCTCCGGCCAGGAGCAGTTCTTC.

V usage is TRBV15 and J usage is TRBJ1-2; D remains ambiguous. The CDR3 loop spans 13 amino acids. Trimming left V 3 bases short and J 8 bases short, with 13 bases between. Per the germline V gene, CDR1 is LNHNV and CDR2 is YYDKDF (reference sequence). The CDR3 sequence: CATSSLNGVGYTF. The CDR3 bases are TGTGCCACCAGCAGCCTAAACGGGGTCGGCTACACCTTC. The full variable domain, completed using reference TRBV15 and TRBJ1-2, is DAMVIQNPRYQVTQFGKPVTLSCSQTLNHNVMYWYQQKSSQAPKLLFHYYDKDFNNEADTPDNFQSRRPNTSFCFLDIRSPGLGDTAMYLCATSSLNGVGYTFGSGTRLTVV.

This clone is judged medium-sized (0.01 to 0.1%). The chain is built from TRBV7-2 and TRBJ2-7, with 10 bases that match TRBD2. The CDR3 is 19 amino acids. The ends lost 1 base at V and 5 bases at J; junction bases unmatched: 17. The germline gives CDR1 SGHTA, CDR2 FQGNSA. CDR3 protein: CASSLGRAGQAGGRNEQYF. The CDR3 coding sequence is TGTGCCAGCAGCTTAGGTAGGGCTGGGCAAGCGGGGGGGCGCAACGAGCAGTACTTC.

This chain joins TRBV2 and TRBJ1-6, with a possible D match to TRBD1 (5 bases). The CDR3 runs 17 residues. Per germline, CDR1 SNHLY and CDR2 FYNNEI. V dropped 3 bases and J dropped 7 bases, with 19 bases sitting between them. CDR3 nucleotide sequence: TGTGCCAGCAGTGAGCGTCCAGGGAAGTTATGGAATTCACCCCTCCACTTT. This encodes CASSERPGKLWNSPLHF.

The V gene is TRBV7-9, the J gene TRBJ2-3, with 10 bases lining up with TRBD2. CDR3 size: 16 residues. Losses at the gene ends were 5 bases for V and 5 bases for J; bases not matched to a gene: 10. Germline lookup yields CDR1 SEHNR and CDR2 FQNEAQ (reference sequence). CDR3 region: CASSPRSGGDQDTQYF. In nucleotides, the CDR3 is TGTGCCAGCAGCCCCAGGAGCGGGGGGGATCAAGATACGCAGTATTTT.

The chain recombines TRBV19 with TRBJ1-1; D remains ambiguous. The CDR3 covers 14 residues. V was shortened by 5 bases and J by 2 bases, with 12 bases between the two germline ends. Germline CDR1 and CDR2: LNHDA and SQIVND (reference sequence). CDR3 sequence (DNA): TGTGCCAGTAGTCTGAGGACGGCTAACACTGAAGCTTTCTTT. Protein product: CASSLRTANTEAFF.

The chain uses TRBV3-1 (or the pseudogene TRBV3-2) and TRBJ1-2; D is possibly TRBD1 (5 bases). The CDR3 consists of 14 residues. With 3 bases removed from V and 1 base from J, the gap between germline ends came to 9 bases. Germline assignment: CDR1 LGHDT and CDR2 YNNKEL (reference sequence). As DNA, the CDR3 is TGTGCCAGCAGCCAGGGACCGAATAACTATGGCTACACCTTC. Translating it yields CASSQGPNNYGYTF.

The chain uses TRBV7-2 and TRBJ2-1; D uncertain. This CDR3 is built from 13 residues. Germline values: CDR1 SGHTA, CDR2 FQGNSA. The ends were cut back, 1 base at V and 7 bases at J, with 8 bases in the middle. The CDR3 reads CASSLEVRNEQFF. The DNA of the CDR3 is TGTGCCAGCAGCTTAGAGGTAAGGAATGAGCAGTTCTTC.

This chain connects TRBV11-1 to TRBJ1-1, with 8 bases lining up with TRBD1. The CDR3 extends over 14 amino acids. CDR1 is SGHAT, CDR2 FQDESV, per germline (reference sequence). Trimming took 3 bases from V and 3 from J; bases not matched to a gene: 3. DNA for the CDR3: TGTGCCAGCAGCTTGACAGGGGTCGACACTGAAGCTTTCTTT. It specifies CASSLTGVDTEAFF.

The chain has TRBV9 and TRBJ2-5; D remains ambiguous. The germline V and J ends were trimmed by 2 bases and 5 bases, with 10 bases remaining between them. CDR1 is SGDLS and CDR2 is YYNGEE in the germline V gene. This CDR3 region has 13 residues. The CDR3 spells CASSVRPEETQYF. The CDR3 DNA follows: TGTGCCAGCAGCGTTAGACCAGAGGAGACCCAGTACTTC.

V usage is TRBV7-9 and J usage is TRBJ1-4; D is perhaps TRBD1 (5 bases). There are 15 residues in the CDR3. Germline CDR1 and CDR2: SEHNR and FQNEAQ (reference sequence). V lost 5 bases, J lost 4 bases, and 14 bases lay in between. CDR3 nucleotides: TGTGCCAGCAGCCCCCCGGGACGGATTAATGAAAAACTGTTTTTT. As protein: CASSPPGRINEKLFF.

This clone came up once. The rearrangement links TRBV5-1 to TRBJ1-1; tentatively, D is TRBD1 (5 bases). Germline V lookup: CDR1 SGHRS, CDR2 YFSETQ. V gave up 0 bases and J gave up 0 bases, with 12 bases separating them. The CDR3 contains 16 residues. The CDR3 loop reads CASSLVAGPLNTEAFF. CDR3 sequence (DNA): TGCGCCAGCAGCTTGGTGGCAGGGCCCTTGAACACTGAAGCTTTCTTT.

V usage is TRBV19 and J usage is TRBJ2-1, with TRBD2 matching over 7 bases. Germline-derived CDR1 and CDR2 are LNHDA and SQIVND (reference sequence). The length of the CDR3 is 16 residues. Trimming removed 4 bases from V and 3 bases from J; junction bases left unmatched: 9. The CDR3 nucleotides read TGTGCCAGTAGTAGGAAGGGGCTAGCGGACTACAATGAGCAGTTCTTC. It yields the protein CASSRKGLADYNEQFF.

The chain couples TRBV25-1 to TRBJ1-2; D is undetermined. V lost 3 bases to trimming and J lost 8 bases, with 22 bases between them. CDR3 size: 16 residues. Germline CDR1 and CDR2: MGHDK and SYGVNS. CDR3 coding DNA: TGTGCCAGCAGTGAGGTCGGGAAGCGGTCCCCTATGGGCTACACCTTC. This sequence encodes CASSEVGKRSPMGYTF.